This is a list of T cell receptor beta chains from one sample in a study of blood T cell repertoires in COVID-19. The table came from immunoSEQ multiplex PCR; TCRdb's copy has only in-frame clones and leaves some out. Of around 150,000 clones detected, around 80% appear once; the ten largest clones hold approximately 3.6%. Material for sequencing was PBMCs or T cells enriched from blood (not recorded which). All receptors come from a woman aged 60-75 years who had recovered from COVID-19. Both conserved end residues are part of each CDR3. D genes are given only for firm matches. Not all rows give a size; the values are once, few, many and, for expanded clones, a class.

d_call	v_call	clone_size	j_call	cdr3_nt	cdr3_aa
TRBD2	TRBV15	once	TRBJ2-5	TGTGCCACCAGCGGCGGGGGGCCCAGGGAGACCCAGTACTTC	CATSGGGPRETQYF
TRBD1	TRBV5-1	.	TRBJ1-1	TGCGCCAGCAGCGGGACAGGGAAGACTGAAGCTTTCTTT	CASSGTGKTEAFF
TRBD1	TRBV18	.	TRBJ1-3	TGTGCCAGCTTGTCGACAGGGGCTGGAAACACCATATATTTT	CASLSTGAGNTIYF
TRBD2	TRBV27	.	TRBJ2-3	TGTGCCAGCAGTCCCTGGGGGGGGGTTTTTACAGATACGCAGTATTTT	CASSPWGGVFTDTQYF
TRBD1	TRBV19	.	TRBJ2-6	TGTGCCAGTAGTCCCCGGTGGACAGGAACTTCTGGGGCCAACGTCCTGACTTTC	CASSPRWTGTSGANVLTF
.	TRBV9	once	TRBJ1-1	TGTGCCAGCAGCGCCTCGGGGAGTGAAGCTTTCTTT	CASSASGSEAFF
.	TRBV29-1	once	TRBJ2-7	TGCAGCGTTGGTCAAGATCCAGGTTCCTCCGAGCAGTACTTC	CSVGQDPGSSEQYF
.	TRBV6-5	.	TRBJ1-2	TGTGCCAGCTCTTCTACTTATGGCTACACCTTC	CASSSTYGYTF
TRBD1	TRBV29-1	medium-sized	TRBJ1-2	TGCAGCGTTGGCACAGGGGCCCCAAATGGCTACACCTTC	CSVGTGAPNGYTF
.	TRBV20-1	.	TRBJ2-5	TGCAGTGCTAGTACCGGGACTGTCCAAGAGACCCAGTACTTC	CSASTGTVQETQYF
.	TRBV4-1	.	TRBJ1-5	TGCGCCAGCAGCCAAGAGGAGGCCCCGTACAATCAGCCCCAGCATTTT	CASSQEEAPYNQPQHF
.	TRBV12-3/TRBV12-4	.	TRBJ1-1	TGTGCCAGCAGGTTAGACATGAACACTGAAGCTTTCTTT	CASRLDMNTEAFF
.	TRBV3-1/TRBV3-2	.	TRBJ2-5	TGTGCCAGCAGCCAAGATTCTCAGCTAGTTAAAGAGACCCAGTACTTC	CASSQDSQLVKETQYF
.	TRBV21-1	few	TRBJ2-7	TGTGCCAGCAGCAAAGTAGCAGGAGGCCCCACCTACGAGCAGTACTTC	CASSKVAGGPTYEQYF
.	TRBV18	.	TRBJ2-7	TGTGCCAGCTCACCACCAAGCTTCTACGAGCAGTACTTC	CASSPPSFYEQYF
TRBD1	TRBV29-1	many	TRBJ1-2	TGCAGCGCCGAGACAGGGAACTATGGCTACACCTTC	CSAETGNYGYTF
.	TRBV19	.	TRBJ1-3	TGTGCCAGTAGTATCCCGGGAGGCGGTCTCTCTGGAAACACCATATATTTT	CASSIPGGGLSGNTIYF
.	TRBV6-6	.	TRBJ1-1	TGTGCCAGCAGTTACGGCCATAACACTGAAGCTTTCTTT	CASSYGHNTEAFF
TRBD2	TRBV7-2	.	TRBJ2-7	TGTGCCAGCAGCTCTCTAGCGGGGCGGCGCGTTGACGAGCAGTACTTC	CASSSLAGRRVDEQYF
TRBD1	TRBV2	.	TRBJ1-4	TGTGCCAGCACCTTGACAGGGGGTTCGACTAATGAAAAACTGTTTTTT	CASTLTGGSTNEKLFF
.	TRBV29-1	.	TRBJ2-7	TGCAGCGTTGCTAAGGGGAGGTACGAGCAGTACTTC	CSVAKGRYEQYF
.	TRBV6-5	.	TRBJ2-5	TGTGCCAGCACCCCCAGCGGTCAAGAGACCCAGTACTTC	CASTPSGQETQYF
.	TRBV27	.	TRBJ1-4	TGTGCCAGCAGTTTCAACGGAGGTTATGAAAAACTGTTTTTT	CASSFNGGYEKLFF
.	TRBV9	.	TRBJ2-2	TGTGCCAGCAGCGTAGCGACGATTTCCGGGAACTCCGGGGAGCTGTTTTTT	CASSVATISGNSGELFF